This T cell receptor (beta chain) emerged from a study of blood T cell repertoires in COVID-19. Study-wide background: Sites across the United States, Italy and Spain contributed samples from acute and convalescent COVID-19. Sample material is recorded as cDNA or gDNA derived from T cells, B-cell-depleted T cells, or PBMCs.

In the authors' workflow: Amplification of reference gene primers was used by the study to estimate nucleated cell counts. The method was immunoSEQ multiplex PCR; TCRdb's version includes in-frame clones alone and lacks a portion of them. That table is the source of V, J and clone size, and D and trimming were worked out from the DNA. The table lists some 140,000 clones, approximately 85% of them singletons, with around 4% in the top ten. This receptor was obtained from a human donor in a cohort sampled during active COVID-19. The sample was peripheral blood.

In DNA, the CDR3 is TGTGCCCGGTCCCGCGGGATGGGCGATGAGCAGTTCTTC. Translation gives CARSRGMGDEQFF. The chain employs TRBV30 and TRBJ2-1; D might be TRBD2 (6 bases). V lost 8 bases, J lost 8 bases, and 19 bases lay in between. The germline V gene has CDR1 GTSNPN and CDR2 SVGIG (reference sequence). CDR3 size: 13 residues.